Below, 11 T cell receptor beta chains from the same sample are listed, as sequenced in a study of T-cell reconstitution after alpha-beta-depleted transplantation in children (dated by TCRdb to the mid-2010s). The protocol used for the library was PCR. Reads for this sample came from an Illumina HiSeq 2500. TCR library preparation used molecular barcoding, with unique molecular identifiers applied to normalize quantification of the TCRbeta repertoire. TCRdb reran the public reads through fastp at Q25 and MiXCR, keeping productive beta chains. Each CDR3 protein gets just one entry, which takes the most common genes and DNA from the rows behind it. This sample lists 480,000 or so distinct CDR3 sequences; over 9.5% were detected once. 2% of the sample comes from the top ten. The label giving this sample's treatment or condition can be read as: allogeneic hematopoietic cell transplantation with graft depleted of TCRalphabeta T cells and CD19 B cells.

This specimen was PBMCs, taken before TCRalphabeta/CD19-depleted stem cell transplant. These receptors were collected from a child between 2 and 9 years old with inherited bone marrow failure, due to receive a stem cell transplant.

For this clonotype: The junction does not match germline at one end; this may be a read error. The V call is TRBV27, the J call TRBJ2-7; no firm D call. The CDR3 length is 12 residues. Germline V gives CDR1 MNHEY, CDR2 SMNVEV (reference sequence). The CDR3 reads CASSHGVAYEHF. The CDR3 bases are TGTGCCAGCAGCCATGGGGTGGCCTACGAGCACTTC.

The chain employs TRBV7-9 and TRBJ2-5; the match to TRBD1 covers 8 bases. V was clipped by 5 bases and J by 4 bases; unmatched bases: 9. This CDR3 has 15 residues. Germline V CDR1 and CDR2: SEHNR, FQNEAQ (reference sequence). CDR3 amino acids: CASSLDRVVRETQYF. The CDR3, as DNA: TGTGCCAGCAGCCTGGACAGGGTAGTGCGAGAGACCCAGTACTTC.

This clonotype was detected many times. The V gene is TRBV5-1, the J gene TRBJ2-2, with 8 positions matching TRBD1. Unmatched junction bases numbered 7, after V lost 4 bases and J lost 2 bases. The CDR3 is 16 residues long. Germline lookup yields CDR1 SGHRS and CDR2 YFSETQ. The CDR3 coding sequence is TGCGCCAGCAGCAGCCTGGGACAGGCAAACACCGGGGAGCTGTTTTTT. Translation gives CASSSLGQANTGELFF.

The sample holds a few counts of this clonotype. V is TRBV19 and J is TRBJ2-1; TRBD1 might be the D (5 bases). CDR1 and CDR2 (germline): LNHDA, SQIVND (reference sequence). This CDR3 is built from 16 residues. Trimming removed 2 bases from V and 8 bases from J, with 19 bases in between. CDR3 bases: TGTGCCAGTAGTATATCAGCCTCAGGGATCGCGGATGAGCAGTTCTTC. Amino acid sequence: CASSISASGIADEQFF.

This clonotype occurred a few times. This chain uses TRBV6-2 or TRBV6-3 with TRBJ2-1, with TRBD2 matching over 11 bases. Germline V CDR1 and CDR2: MNHEY, SVGEGT. V was clipped by 4 bases and J by 8 bases; unmatched bases: 10. The length of the CDR3 is 16 residues. The CDR3 region has the DNA TGTGCCAGCAGTTCCCCTACTAGCGGGAGAGGGGATGAGCAGTTCTTC. Translating gives CASSSPTSGRGDEQFF.

This clonotype occurred many times. This chain connects TRBV4-2 to TRBJ1-1; D perhaps matches TRBD1 (6 bases). Germline loops: CDR1 LGHNA, CDR2 YNFKEQ. V shed 4 bases and J shed 4 bases, with 19 bases lying between them. CDR3 length: 16 residues. The CDR3 loop reads CASSRARDMGGTEAFF. CDR3 nucleotides: TGTGCCAGCAGCCGGGCCCGGGACATGGGGGGCACTGAAGCTTTCTTT.

The J gene is TRBJ2-1, the V gene TRBV29-1; the D gene is possibly TRBD1 (6 bases). Germline assignment: CDR1 SQVTM and CDR2 ANQGSEA. The length of the CDR3 is 13 residues. The germline V and J ends were trimmed by 3 bases and 3 bases, with 9 bases remaining between them. The CDR3 loop reads CSVEWDNYNEQFF. Here the CDR3 DNA reads TGCAGCGTTGAGTGGGACAACTACAATGAGCAGTTCTTC.

The table lists this clonotype with a count of one. A much bigger clone sits one base away, suggesting this may be a read error. The V and J genes are TRBV28 and TRBJ1-6; D gene unclear. CDR3 length equals 12 residues. Germline assignment: CDR1 MDHEN and CDR2 SYDVKM. Trimming took 1 base from V and 12 from J, leaving 7 bases between them. The chain's CDR3 is CASSLSGEPLHF. CDR3 nucleotides: TGTGCCAGCAGTTTATCTGGGGAACCCCTCCACTTT. Based on the CDR3 plus reference TRBV28 and TRBJ1-6, the full variable domain is DVKVTQSSRYLVKRTGEKVFLECVQDMDHENMFWYRQDPGLGLRLIYFSYDVKMKEKGDIPEGYSVSREKKERFSLILESASTNQTSMYLCASSLSGEPLHFGNGTRLTVT.

Many counts were recorded for this clonotype. This rearrangement joins TRBV19 to TRBJ2-1, with 15 bases that match TRBD2. The CDR3 is made up of 15 amino acids. Trimming cost V 3 bases and J 7 bases; bases outside gene matches: 1. Germline values: CDR1 LNHDA, CDR2 SQIVND (reference sequence). The CDR3 bases are TGTGCCAGTAGTATCGGGACTAGCGGGAGGAATGAGCAGTTCTTC. Translating it yields CASSIGTSGRNEQFF.

This clonotype was counted many times. V gene TRBV10-3 combines with J gene TRBJ2-7; D is ambiguous. Looked up from germline, CDR1 is ENHRY and CDR2 is SYGVKD. Trimming removed 3 bases at V and 2 bases at J, with 11 bases between. This CDR3 comprises 14 residues. As DNA, the CDR3 is TGTGCCATCAGTGAAGAGGACGGCGCCTACGAGCAGTACTTC. Translating gives CAISEEDGAYEQYF.

This clonotype appeared many times. The chain joins TRBV4-1 to TRBJ1-4, with TRBD1 identical over 12 bases. Germline V gene lookup returns CDR1 MGHRA and CDR2 YSYEKL. The V segment lost 5 bases and the J segment 5 bases; nucleotides outside the gene matches: 15. This CDR3 contains 19 residues. CDR3 residues: CASSSGGTGGLSLNEKLFF. DNA of the CDR3: TGCGCCAGCAGCTCAGGGGGGACAGGGGGCCTTTCGTTAAATGAAAAACTGTTTTTT.